The source of this TCR beta chain is a study of blood T cell repertoires in COVID-19. Study information: Some COVID-19 samples were acute and others convalescent; all came from the United States, Italy and Spain. From T cells, B-cell-depleted T cells, or PBMCs came the material, which was cDNA or gDNA.

Profiled with immunoSEQ multiplex PCR; TCRdb holds only in-frame clones, not every one. The sample lists hundreds of thousands of clones, around 88% occurring once. Input material: PBMCs or T cells enriched from blood (not recorded which). The receptor comes from a woman aged 40-49 years who had recovered from COVID-19.

The CDR3 loop reads CASSLGQNNEQFF. CDR3 DNA: TGTGCCAGCAGCTTGGGCCAAAACAATGAGCAGTTCTTC. The chain is built from TRBV7-3 and TRBJ2-1; D gene uncertain. V was pared by 3 bases and J by 5 bases, with 8 bases between. CDR1 is SGHTA, CDR2 FQGTGA, per germline. The CDR3 length is 13 residues.